The T cell receptor (beta chain) described here comes from a study of T cells after yellow fever vaccination. At the level of the study: Preparation used SMART-Seq v4 Ultra Low Input for the low-cell-number fractions. Whole-study results and caveats: Most clones from primary vaccination resurfaced after the booster (around 97% CD4, approximately 88% CD8). Weaker, the secondary response had a peak occurring faster, on day 5 versus 15.

For TCR, cDNA came from 5'RACE template switching, which added a universal primer site and UMIs. TCRdb reprocessed the 5' RACE reads via MiXCR and lists one record per CDR3 protein. The sample carries 170,000 or so distinct CDR3 sequences, approximately 6.2% recorded once. This clonotype appeared many times. Its target is not known. The germline V gene has CDR1 LGHNA and CDR2 YSLEER. J lost 3 bases, V lost 3 bases, and 4 bases had no gene match. CDR3 length equals 15 residues. Material: CD4+ T cells sorted from PBMCs, obtained on the day of the first yellow fever vaccination. The sequence came from a man between 18 and 35 years old who received the YFV17D yellow fever vaccine. This chain uses TRBV4-3 with TRBJ2-3; 9 bases agree with TRBD2. The CDR3 is CASSQAAGGTDTQYF. The CDR3 DNA reads as TGCGCCAGCAGCCAGGCAGCGGGGGGTACAGATACGCAGTATTTT.